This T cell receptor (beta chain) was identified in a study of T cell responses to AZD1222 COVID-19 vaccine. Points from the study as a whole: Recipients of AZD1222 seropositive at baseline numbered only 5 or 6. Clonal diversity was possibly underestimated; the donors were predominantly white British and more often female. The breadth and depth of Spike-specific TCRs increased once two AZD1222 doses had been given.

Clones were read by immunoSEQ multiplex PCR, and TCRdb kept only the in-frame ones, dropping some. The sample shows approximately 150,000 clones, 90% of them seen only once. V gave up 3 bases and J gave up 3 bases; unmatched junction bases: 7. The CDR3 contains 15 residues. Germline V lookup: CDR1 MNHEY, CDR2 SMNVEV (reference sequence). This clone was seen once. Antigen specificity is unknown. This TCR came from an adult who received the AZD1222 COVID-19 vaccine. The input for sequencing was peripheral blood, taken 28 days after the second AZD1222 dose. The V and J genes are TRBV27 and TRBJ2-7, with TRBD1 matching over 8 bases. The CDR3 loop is CASSFGRGPVYEQYF. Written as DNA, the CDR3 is TGTGCCAGCAGTTTTGGCAGGGGGCCCGTCTACGAGCAGTACTTC.